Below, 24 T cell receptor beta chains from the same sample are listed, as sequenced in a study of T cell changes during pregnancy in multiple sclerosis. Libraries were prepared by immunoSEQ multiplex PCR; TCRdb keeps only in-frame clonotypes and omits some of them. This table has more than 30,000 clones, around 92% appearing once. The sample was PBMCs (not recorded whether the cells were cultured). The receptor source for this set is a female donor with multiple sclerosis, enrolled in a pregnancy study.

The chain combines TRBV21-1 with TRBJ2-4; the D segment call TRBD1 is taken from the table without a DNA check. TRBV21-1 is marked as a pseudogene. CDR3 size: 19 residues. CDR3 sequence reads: CASSKTRGHLPLAKNIQYF. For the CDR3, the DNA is TGTGCCAGCAGCAAAACCCGGGGACATCTGCCTCTAGCCAAAAACATTCAGTACTTC.

CDR3 sequence: CASSRGIAQHARNTIYF. CDR3 in DNA: TGTGCCAGCAGTCGAGGTATAGCTCAACACGCACGAAACACCATATATTTT. The chain recombines TRBV21-1 with TRBJ1-3. TRBV21-1 is listed as a pseudogene. The CDR3 spans 17 residues.

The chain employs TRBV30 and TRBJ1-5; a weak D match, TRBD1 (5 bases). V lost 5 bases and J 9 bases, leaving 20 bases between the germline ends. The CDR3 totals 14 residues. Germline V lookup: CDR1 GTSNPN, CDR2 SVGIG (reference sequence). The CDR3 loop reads CAWGPGKIGRPQHF. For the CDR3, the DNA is TGTGCCTGGGGGCCAGGGAAGATCGGACGGCCCCAGCATTTT.

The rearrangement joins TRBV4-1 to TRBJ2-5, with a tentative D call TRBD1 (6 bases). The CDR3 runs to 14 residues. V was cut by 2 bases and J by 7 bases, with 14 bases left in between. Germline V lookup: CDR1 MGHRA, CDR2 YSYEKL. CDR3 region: CASSQLDRPGTQYF. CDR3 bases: TGCGCCAGCAGCCAATTAGACAGGCCAGGGACCCAGTACTTC.

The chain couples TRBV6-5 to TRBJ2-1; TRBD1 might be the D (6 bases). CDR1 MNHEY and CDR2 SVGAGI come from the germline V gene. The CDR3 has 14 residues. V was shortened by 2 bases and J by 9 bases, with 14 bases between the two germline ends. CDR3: CASSYGDTRGEQFF. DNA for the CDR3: TGTGCCAGCAGTTACGGGGACACTCGCGGTGAGCAGTTCTTC.

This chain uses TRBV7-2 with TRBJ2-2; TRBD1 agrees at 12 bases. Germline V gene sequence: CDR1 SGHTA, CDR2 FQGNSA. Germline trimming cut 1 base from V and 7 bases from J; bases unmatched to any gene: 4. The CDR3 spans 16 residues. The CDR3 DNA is TGTGCCAGCAGCTTAGGGGACAGGGGGCGTGGCGGGGAGCTGTTTTTT. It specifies CASSLGDRGRGGELFF.

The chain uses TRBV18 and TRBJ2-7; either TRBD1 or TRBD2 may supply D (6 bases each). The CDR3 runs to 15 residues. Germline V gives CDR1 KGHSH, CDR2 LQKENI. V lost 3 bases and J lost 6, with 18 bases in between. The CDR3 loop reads CASSPEGGGLREQYF. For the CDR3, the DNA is TGTGCCAGCTCACCCGAGGGGGGCGGCTTGCGCGAGCAGTACTTC.

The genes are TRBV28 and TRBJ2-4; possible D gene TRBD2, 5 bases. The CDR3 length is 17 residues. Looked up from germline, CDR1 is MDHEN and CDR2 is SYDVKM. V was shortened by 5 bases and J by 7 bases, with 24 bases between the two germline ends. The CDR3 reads CASSPGLTDLPGNIQYF. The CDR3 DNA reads TGTGCCAGCAGTCCGGGGTTGACGGACCTACCTGGGAACATTCAGTACTTC.

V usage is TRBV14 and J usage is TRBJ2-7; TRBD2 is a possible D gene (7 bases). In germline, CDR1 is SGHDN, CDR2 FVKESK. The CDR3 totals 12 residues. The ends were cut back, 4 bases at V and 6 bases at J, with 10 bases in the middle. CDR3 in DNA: TGTGCCAGCAGCCCAGGGGAGGGCGAGCAGTACTTC. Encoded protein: CASSPGEGEQYF.

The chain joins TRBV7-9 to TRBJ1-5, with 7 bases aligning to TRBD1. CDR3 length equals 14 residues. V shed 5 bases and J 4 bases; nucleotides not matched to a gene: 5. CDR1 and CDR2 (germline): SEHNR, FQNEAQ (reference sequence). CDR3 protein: CASSQGQPNQPQHF. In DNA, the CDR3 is TGTGCCAGCAGCCAGGGACAGCCTAATCAGCCCCAGCATTTT.

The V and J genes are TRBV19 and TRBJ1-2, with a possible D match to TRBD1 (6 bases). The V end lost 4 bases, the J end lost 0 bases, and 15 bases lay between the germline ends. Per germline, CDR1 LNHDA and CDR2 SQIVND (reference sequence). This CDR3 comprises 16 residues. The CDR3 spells CASSNFQGRSNYGYTF. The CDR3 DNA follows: TGTGCCAGTAGTAATTTTCAGGGGCGTTCTAACTATGGCTACACCTTC.

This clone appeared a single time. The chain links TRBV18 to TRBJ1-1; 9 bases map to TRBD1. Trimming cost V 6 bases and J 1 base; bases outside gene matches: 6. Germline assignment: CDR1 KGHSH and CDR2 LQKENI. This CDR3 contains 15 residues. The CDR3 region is CASSAKQGANTEAFF. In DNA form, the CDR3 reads TGTGCCAGCTCGGCAAAACAGGGGGCGAACACTGAAGCTTTCTTT.

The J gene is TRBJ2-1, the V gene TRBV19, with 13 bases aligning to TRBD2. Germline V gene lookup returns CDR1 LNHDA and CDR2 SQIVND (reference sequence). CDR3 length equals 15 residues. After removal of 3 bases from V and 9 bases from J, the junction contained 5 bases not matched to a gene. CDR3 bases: TGTGCCAGTAGTATGCGGACTAGCGGGAGAGGTGAGCAGTTCTTC. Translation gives CASSMRTSGRGEQFF.

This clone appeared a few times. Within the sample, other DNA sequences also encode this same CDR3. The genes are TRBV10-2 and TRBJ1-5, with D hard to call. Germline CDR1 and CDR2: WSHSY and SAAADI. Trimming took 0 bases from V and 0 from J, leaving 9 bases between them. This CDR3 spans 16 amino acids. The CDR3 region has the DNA TGCGCCAGCAGTGAGTCCCCCGGGAATAGCAATCAGCCCCAGCATTTT. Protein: CASSESPGNSNQPQHF.

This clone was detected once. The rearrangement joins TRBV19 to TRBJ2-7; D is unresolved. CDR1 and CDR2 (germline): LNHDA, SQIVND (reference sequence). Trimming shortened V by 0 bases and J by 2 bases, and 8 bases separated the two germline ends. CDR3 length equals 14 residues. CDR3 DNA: TGTGCCAGTAGTATAGATCCTAGTACCTACGAGCAGTACTTC. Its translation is CASSIDPSTYEQYF.

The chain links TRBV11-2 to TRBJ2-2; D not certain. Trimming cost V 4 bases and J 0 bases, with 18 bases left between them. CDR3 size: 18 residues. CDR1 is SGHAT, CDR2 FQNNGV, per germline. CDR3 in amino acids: CASSSRGITAANTGELFF. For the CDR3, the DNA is TGTGCCAGCAGCTCAAGAGGTATTACCGCCGCGAACACCGGGGAGCTGTTTTTT.

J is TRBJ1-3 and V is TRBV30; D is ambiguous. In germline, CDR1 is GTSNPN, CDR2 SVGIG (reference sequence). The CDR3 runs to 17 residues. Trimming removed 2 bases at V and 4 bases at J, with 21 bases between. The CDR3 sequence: CAWSLGWIGDPGNTIYF. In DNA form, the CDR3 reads TGTGCCTGGAGTTTGGGTTGGATTGGCGATCCGGGAAACACCATATATTTT.

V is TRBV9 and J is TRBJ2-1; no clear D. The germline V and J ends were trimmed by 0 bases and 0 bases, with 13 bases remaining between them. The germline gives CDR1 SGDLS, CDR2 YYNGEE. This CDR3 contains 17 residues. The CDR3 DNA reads TGTGCCAGCAGCGTAGCCAGCGTAGAGCACTCCTACAATGAGCAGTTCTTC. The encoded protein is CASSVASVEHSYNEQFF.

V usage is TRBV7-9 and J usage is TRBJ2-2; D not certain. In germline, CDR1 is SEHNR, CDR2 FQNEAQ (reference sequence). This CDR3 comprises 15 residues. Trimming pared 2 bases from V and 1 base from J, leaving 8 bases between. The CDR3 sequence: CASSLRLQNTGELFF. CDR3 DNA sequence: TGTGCCAGCAGCTTAAGACTGCAGAACACCGGGGAGCTGTTTTTT.

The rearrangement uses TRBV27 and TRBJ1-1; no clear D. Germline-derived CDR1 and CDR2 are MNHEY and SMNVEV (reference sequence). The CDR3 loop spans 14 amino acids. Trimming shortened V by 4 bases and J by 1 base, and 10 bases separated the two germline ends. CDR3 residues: CASSSGRRNTEAFF. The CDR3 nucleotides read TGTGCCAGCAGTTCCGGCAGACGGAACACTGAAGCTTTCTTT.

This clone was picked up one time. The CDR3 nucleotides are TGTGCCTGGAGCCTAGAACCCCCAGAGACCCAGTACTTC. Encoded protein: CAWSLEPPETQYF. The chain joins TRBV30 to TRBJ2-5; D ambiguous. CDR1 GTSNPN and CDR2 SVGIG come from the germline V gene (reference sequence). V was pared by 3 bases and J by 4 bases, with 12 bases between. This CDR3 is built from 13 residues.

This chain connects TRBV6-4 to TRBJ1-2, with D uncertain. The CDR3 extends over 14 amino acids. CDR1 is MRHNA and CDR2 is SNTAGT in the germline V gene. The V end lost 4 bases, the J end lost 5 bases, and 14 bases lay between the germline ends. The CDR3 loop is CASSAGETTYGYTF. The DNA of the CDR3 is TGTGCCAGCAGTGCCGGGGAAACAACATATGGCTACACCTTC.

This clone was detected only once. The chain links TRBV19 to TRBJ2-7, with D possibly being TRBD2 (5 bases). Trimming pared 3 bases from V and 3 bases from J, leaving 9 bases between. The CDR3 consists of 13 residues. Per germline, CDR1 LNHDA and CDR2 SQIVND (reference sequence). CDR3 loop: CASSIKADYEQYF. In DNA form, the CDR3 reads TGTGCCAGTAGTATCAAAGCGGACTACGAGCAGTACTTC.

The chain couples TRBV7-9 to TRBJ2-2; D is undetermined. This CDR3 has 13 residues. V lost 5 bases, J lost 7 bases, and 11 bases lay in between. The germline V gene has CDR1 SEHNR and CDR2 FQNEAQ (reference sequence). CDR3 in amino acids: CASSPPPGGELFF. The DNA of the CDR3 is TGTGCCAGCAGCCCCCCTCCAGGCGGGGAGCTGTTTTTT.